This passage covers 17 T cell receptor beta chains from one sample sequenced in a study of blood T cell repertoires in COVID-19. The table came from immunoSEQ multiplex PCR; TCRdb's copy has only in-frame clones and leaves some out. Here the sample spans fewer than 200,000 clones, 70% to 90% being singletons. Sequencing was performed on peripheral blood. All receptors come from a man aged 40-49 years with active or convalescent COVID-19.

This chain uses TRBV30 with TRBJ2-7; D is unclear. V was shortened by 2 bases and J by 0 bases, with 8 bases between the two germline ends. From germline, CDR1 is GTSNPN and CDR2 SVGIG (reference sequence). The CDR3 extends over 13 amino acids. This CDR3 reads CAWSRQTSYEQYF. Written as DNA, the CDR3 is TGTGCCTGGAGTAGACAAACCTCCTACGAGCAGTACTTC.

The chain carries TRBV5-1 and TRBJ1-1; the D gene is possibly TRBD1 (5 bases). Trimming shortened V by 5 bases and J by 7 bases, and 15 bases separated the two germline ends. This CDR3 spans 13 amino acids. CDR1 SGHRS and CDR2 YFSETQ come from the germline V gene. The CDR3 here is CASRHDSPLEAFF. The DNA for the CDR3 is TGCGCCAGCAGACATGACAGCCCGCTTGAAGCTTTCTTT.

The V and J genes are TRBV4-1 and TRBJ1-6, with 10 bases aligning to TRBD1. Germline assignment: CDR1 MGHRA and CDR2 YSYEKL. V was clipped by 1 base and J by 10 bases; unmatched bases: 10. The CDR3 extends over 17 amino acids. CDR3 DNA sequence: TGCGCCAGCAGCCAAGGAGAGTGGGACAGGGGAGGGTCACCCCTCCACTTT. Its protein is CASSQGEWDRGGSPLHF.

The rearrangement uses TRBV29-1 and TRBJ2-3; 7 bases align to TRBD1. The germline V gene encodes CDR1 SQVTM and CDR2 ANQGSEA. This CDR3 has 14 amino acids. After removal of 1 base from V and 6 bases from J, the junction contained 7 bases not matched to a gene. CDR3 bases: TGCAGCGTTGAAGGAGTCGACAGGGCGGATACGCAGTATTTT. Its protein product is CSVEGVDRADTQYF.

This clone was observed a single time. The J gene is TRBJ2-2, the V gene TRBV28; no clear D gene. V lost 5 bases and J 5 bases, leaving 18 bases between the germline ends. Germline CDR1 MDHEN, CDR2 SYDVKM. CDR3 size: 16 residues. The CDR3 sequence: CASSIVNRLVTGELFF. The CDR3 coding sequence is TGTGCCAGCAGTATAGTTAATCGACTGGTAACCGGGGAGCTGTTTTTT.

CDR3 sequence (DNA): TGCGCCAGCAGCTCCCCGTACAGGTCCCCCTACGAGCAGTACTTC. Its translation: CASSSPYRSPYEQYF. The rearrangement joins TRBV4-1 to TRBJ2-7; weak D call: TRBD1 (5 bases). The CDR3 is 15 amino acids. V was cut by 5 bases and J by 2 bases, with 16 bases left in between. The germline CDR1 and CDR2 sequences are MGHRA and YSYEKL.

This clone was picked up a small number of times. The rearrangement joins TRBV27 to TRBJ2-7, with D possibly matching TRBD1 (6 bases). CDR1 is MNHEY, CDR2 SMNVEV, per germline (reference sequence). The CDR3 has 17 residues. The V end was cut by 2 bases, the J end by 1 base, with 18 bases between. The CDR3 DNA reads as TGTGCCAGCAGTTTAACCCTCCGGACAGCCGGATCCTACGAGCAGTACTTC. Its protein is CASSLTLRTAGSYEQYF.

This chain joins TRBV7-2 and TRBJ1-3, with 10 bases identical to TRBD1. The CDR3 loop spans 17 amino acids. Germline V gene lookup returns CDR1 SGHTA and CDR2 FQGNSA. V dropped 3 bases and J dropped 0; count of bases not matched to a gene: 5. The CDR3 reads CASSFGTGAISGNTIYF. The CDR3 DNA follows: TGTGCCAGCAGCTTTGGGACAGGGGCGATCTCTGGAAACACCATATATTTT.

The V and J genes are TRBV21-1 and TRBJ1-5; TRBD1, the table's D call, was not compared with the DNA. TRBV21-1 is a documented pseudogene. This CDR3 contains 18 residues. The CDR3 DNA follows: TGTGCCAGCAGCACTTCACACCCTCCGGGACAGGGTGAACAGCCCCAGCATTTT. It translates to CASSTSHPPGQGEQPQHF.

This chain joins TRBV3-1 (or the pseudogene TRBV3-2) and TRBJ2-3; D perhaps matches TRBD2 (6 bases). Germline loops: CDR1 LGHDT, CDR2 YNNKEL (reference sequence). V lost 4 bases to trimming and J lost 2 bases, with 13 bases between them. The CDR3 covers 15 residues. CDR3 sequence reads: CASSLGLRDTDTQYF. The CDR3, as DNA: TGTGCCAGCAGCCTGGGACTTAGGGACACAGATACGCAGTATTTT.

The chain links TRBV7-9 to TRBJ2-3; TRBD1 is a possible D gene (5 bases). Looked up from germline, CDR1 is SEHNR and CDR2 is FQNEAQ (reference sequence). This CDR3 is 13 amino acids long. V lost 1 base and J lost 9, with 11 bases in between. The DNA for the CDR3 is TGTGCCAGCAGCTTAGATGACAGTGAGACGCAGTATTTT. Protein product: CASSLDDSETQYF. Combining the CDR3 with reference TRBV7-9 and TRBJ2-3 gives the whole variable domain DTGVSQNPRHKITKRGQNVTFRCDPISEHNRLYWYRQTLGQGPEFLTYFQNEAQLEKSRLLSDRFSAERPKGSFSTLEIQRTEQGDSAMYLCASSLDDSETQYFGPGTRLTVL.

This clone was seen once. This chain connects TRBV4-3 to TRBJ2-7; 11 nucleotides align to TRBD1. The CDR3 consists of 14 residues. CDR1 and CDR2 (germline): LGHNA, YSLEER. V shed 4 bases and J 4 bases; nucleotides not matched to a gene: 3. Here the CDR3 DNA reads TGCGCCAGCAGCCCCGGACAGGGGGCTTACGAGCAGTACTTC. Protein product: CASSPGQGAYEQYF.

The chain joins TRBV19 to TRBJ1-5; D possibly corresponds to TRBD1 (6 bases). Germline-derived CDR1 and CDR2 are LNHDA and SQIVND (reference sequence). V lost 4 bases and J lost 0, with 10 bases in between. This CDR3 comprises 15 residues. CDR3 sequence (DNA): TGTGCCAGTAGTAATGACAGGTTTAGCAATCAGCCCCAGCATTTT. Amino acids: CASSNDRFSNQPQHF.

The chain joins TRBV29-1 to TRBJ1-2, with 7 bases matching TRBD1. The V gene end was trimmed by 4 bases and the J gene end by 4 bases; junction bases not matched to a gene: 12. CDR1 and CDR2 (germline): SQVTM, ANQGSEA. The CDR3 is 15 residues long. The CDR3 DNA reads as TGCAGCGTTGCCTTCCCGGGACAGACTAGCTATGGCTACACCTTC. Its translation is CSVAFPGQTSYGYTF.

This sequence joins TRBV29-1 and TRBJ1-4, with D tentatively TRBD1 (5 bases). Germline lookup yields CDR1 SQVTM and CDR2 ANQGSEA. This CDR3 comprises 13 residues. The V and J ends lost 8 bases and 0 bases respectively, with 10 bases between them. The CDR3 sequence: CSIQDTTNEKLFF. CDR3 sequence (DNA): TGCAGCATACAGGATACAACTAATGAAAAACTGTTTTTT.

The chain couples TRBV11-2 to TRBJ2-7, with a tentative D call TRBD1 (6 bases). V gave up 5 bases and J gave up 1 base, with 18 bases separating them. CDR3 size: 16 residues. Germline CDR1 reads SGHAT; CDR2 reads FQNNGV. In DNA, the CDR3 is TGTGCCAGCAGCAAACAGTCAGGGGCCCAATCCTACGAGCAGTACTTC. Its protein product is CASSKQSGAQSYEQYF.

V is TRBV30 and J is TRBJ2-7; TRBD1 might be the D (8 bases). This CDR3 is built from 14 residues. The V end was cut by 8 bases, the J end by 2 bases, with 19 bases between. Germline V gene sequence: CDR1 GTSNPN, CDR2 SVGIG (reference sequence). This chain's CDR3 is CAVVRTGTTYEQYF. As DNA, the CDR3 is TGTGCCGTAGTCCGGACAGGGACTACCTACGAGCAGTACTTC.